Sequencing of this T cell receptor (beta chain) was carried out in a study of PD-1 blockade in classical Hodgkin lymphoma. The CDR3 has 14 amino acids. Looked up from germline, CDR1 is SGHRS and CDR2 is YFSETQ. V was shortened by 2 bases and J by 5 bases, with 13 bases between the two germline ends. Clones were read by immunoSEQ multiplex PCR, and TCRdb kept only the in-frame ones, dropping some. The table shows over 60,000 clones, with over 85% occurring only once. Stated time point: newly diagnosed, previously untreated cHL patient sample. The specimen sequenced was peripheral blood mononuclear cells (PBMCs). This receptor was identified in a human donor with classical Hodgkin lymphoma. The chain recombines TRBV5-1 with TRBJ1-1; D uncertain. The CDR3 sequence is CASSLPGLSTEAFF. CDR3 DNA: TGCGCCAGCAGCTTACCGGGTCTCTCTACTGAAGCTTTCTTT.